A selection of T cell receptor beta chains follows, all from one sample in a study of graft-versus-host responses after intestinal transplantation. Profiled with immunoSEQ multiplex PCR; TCRdb holds only in-frame clones, not every one. The repertoire holds 80,000 to 95,000 clones, roughly 91% seen once, with approximately 2% in the top ten. Antigens of these TCRs are unknown. Material: unstimulated CD8+ T cells sorted from spleen or lymph node cells, obtained before intestinal transplant. These receptors were taken from a human donor who received an intestinal transplant. Each CDR3 is given with its conserved first and last residue. The D gene is left open where the match is weak. Clone size, where shown, is once, few, many, or a class for clones that have expanded.

j_call,d_call,v_call,clone_size,cdr3_nt,cdr3_aa
TRBJ2-7,-,TRBV7-6,-,TGTGCCAGCAGCTTAGGGTTCGGGGGTCGAGACGAGCAGTACTTC,CASSLGFGGRDEQYF
TRBJ1-1,-,TRBV19,few,TGTGCCAGTAGTATGGGCGGGACTGAAGCTTTCTTT,CASSMGGTEAFF
TRBJ2-3,-,TRBV27,once,TGTGCCAGCAGCAAGCAAGCGTTTAGCACAGATACGCAGTATTTT,CASSKQAFSTDTQYF
TRBJ2-7,-,TRBV7-2,-,TGTGCCAGCAGCTTAGGGCCGTACAACCAATACGAGCAGTACTTC,CASSLGPYNQYEQYF
TRBJ1-3,-,TRBV2,few,TGTGCCAGCAGAGACCCGGCGGAACACCGAAACACCATATATTTT,CASRDPAEHRNTIYF
TRBJ1-1,TRBD1,TRBV19,-,TGTGCCAGTAGTATCGGAAGGGGGCCCGAGAGTTGGACTGAAGCTTTCTTT,CASSIGRGPESWTEAFF
TRBJ1-2,TRBD1,TRBV7-2,-,TGTGCCAGCAGCTTAGACAGACAGGGCGACACCTTC,CASSLDRQGDTF
TRBJ2-7,-,TRBV5-1,-,TGCGCCAGCAGCTTCGGGACATTGTCCTACGAGCAGTACTTC,CASSFGTLSYEQYF
TRBJ2-2,TRBD1,TRBV15,-,TGTGCCACCAGCAGAGATCAAGAGGGGGCGGCCGGGGAGCTGTTTTTT,CATSRDQEGAAGELFF
TRBJ2-7,-,TRBV7-8,-,TGTGCCAGCAGCTTAGAGGCGGCTGAACTCGACGAGCAGTACTTC,CASSLEAAELDEQYF
TRBJ1-1,-,TRBV13,-,TGTGCCAGCAGCTTAGGCCGGGGGAACACTGAAGCTTTCTTT,CASSLGRGNTEAFF
TRBJ1-1,-,TRBV20-1,-,TGCAGTGCTAGGGCGGGGATTGAAGCTTTCTTT,CSARAGIEAFF
TRBJ1-2,TRBD1,TRBV19,-,TGTGCCAGTAGTATATCGGACAGGGCTACGAACTATGGCTACACCTTC,CASSISDRATNYGYTF
TRBJ1-2,TRBD1,TRBV18,once,TGTGCCAGCTCCCTGTATTCGACAGGGGGCGACTATGGCTACACCTTC,CASSLYSTGGDYGYTF
TRBJ2-7,-,TRBV30,-,TGTGCCTGGACGCAGGGGACTACAAAGTACGAGCAGTACTTC,CAWTQGTTKYEQYF
TRBJ2-3,TRBD1,TRBV13,-,TGTGCCAGCAGCTTGGACAGGGGGCGAAATACGCAGTATTTT,CASSLDRGRNTQYF
TRBJ2-7,-,TRBV29-1,-,TGCAGCGTTGGGACAGCACTGCCCGACGGGCAGTACTTC,CSVGTALPDGQYF
TRBJ2-5,TRBD2,TRBV14,-,TGTGCCAGCAGCCAAGGGACGGGACTACAAGAGACCCAGTACTTC,CASSQGTGLQETQYF
TRBJ1-3,-,TRBV7-9,few,TGTGCCAGCAGCCACGTAGACTCTGGAAACACCATATATTTT,CASSHVDSGNTIYF
TRBJ2-7,-,TRBV27,-,TGTGCCAGCAGTTTATCTGAGACCTACGAGCAGTACTTC,CASSLSETYEQYF
TRBJ2-2,-,TRBV9,-,TGTGCCAGCAGCGTAGCTACCGGGGAGCTGTTTTTT,CASSVATGELFF
TRBJ2-7,TRBD1,TRBV5-8,once,TGTGCCAGCAGGGAGGGACAGGATTCCTACGAGCAGTACTTC,CASREGQDSYEQYF
TRBJ2-2,TRBD1,TRBV7-8,once,TGTGCCAGCAGCAAAGGCCGGGACAGGCTCCATTTGGGCCCCGGGGAGCTGTTTTTT,CASSKGRDRLHLGPGELFF
TRBJ2-7,-,TRBV6-1,-,TGTGCCAGCAGTGAATCACGACAGGAGGTCCACGAGCAGTACTTC,CASSESRQEVHEQYF
TRBJ2-1,TRBD2,TRBV13,-,TGTGCCAGCAGCTTAAGGACTAGCGGCAATGAGCAGTTCTTC,CASSLRTSGNEQFF
TRBJ2-7,-,TRBV7-6,-,TGTGCCAGCAGCTTAGCGCAATCGGAGTCCTACGAGCAGTACTTC,CASSLAQSESYEQYF
TRBJ2-3,-,TRBV4-1,-,TGCGCCAGCAGCCAAGGAACGGGGGCAGATACGCAGTATTTT,CASSQGTGADTQYF
TRBJ1-5,-,TRBV4-3,-,TGCGCCAGCAGCCAAGGAAGAGATCAGCCCCAGCATTTT,CASSQGRDQPQHF
TRBJ2-7,-,TRBV18,-,TGTGCCAGCTCACCGAAAGGAGAGCTATTACCGGACAGATCCTACGAGCAGTACTTC,CASSPKGELLPDRSYEQYF
TRBJ1-1,-,TRBV7-2,-,TGTGCCAGCAGCCCCCGCCTAGGCGAAGCTTTCTTT,CASSPRLGEAFF
TRBJ2-1,TRBD2,TRBV29-1,-,TGCAGCGCCCGGACTAGCGGGGGGCGAAATGAGCAGTTCTTC,CSARTSGGRNEQFF
TRBJ2-5,-,TRBV10-3,-,TGTGCCATCAGAGGAGACCAAGAGACCCAGTACTTC,CAIRGDQETQYF
TRBJ1-2,-,TRBV5-1,once,TGCGCCAGCAGCTTCGGGGGAGGGGGCTACACCTTC,CASSFGGGGYTF
TRBJ1-1,TRBD1,TRBV11-2,-,TGTGCCAGCAGCTTCTGGAGGACAGGGGTGAAGAACACTGAAGCTTTCTTT,CASSFWRTGVKNTEAFF
TRBJ2-7,-,TRBV11-3,-,TGTGCCAGCAGCGACCCTGGCGGGACGGAACCCTACGAGCAGTACTTC,CASSDPGGTEPYEQYF
TRBJ1-2,-,TRBV29-1,-,TGCAGCGTTGAAGATCTCGACACCACCGGGAGCTACACCTTC,CSVEDLDTTGSYTF
TRBJ2-1,-,TRBV5-1,-,TGCGCCAGCAGCTTGGTGGCGGGGAACTACAATGAGCAGTTCTTC,CASSLVAGNYNEQFF
TRBJ2-1,-,TRBV9,-,TGTGCCAGCAGCCCCCGCGGGGAAACCTACAATGAGCAGTTCTTC,CASSPRGETYNEQFF
TRBJ1-2,TRBD1,TRBV7-9,-,TGTGCCAGCAGCTTAGGGACAGGCGGTGGCTATGGCTACACCTTC,CASSLGTGGGYGYTF
TRBJ2-1,-,TRBV7-9,-,TGTGCCAGCAGCTTAGTGCCAGGGGCCCCGAGCTCCTACAATGAGCAGTTCTTC,CASSLVPGAPSSYNEQFF
TRBJ2-5,-,TRBV19,-,TGTGCCAGTAGTATCGGGTTCGGCAGGGCCTCTGGGGAGACCCAGTACTTC,CASSIGFGRASGETQYF